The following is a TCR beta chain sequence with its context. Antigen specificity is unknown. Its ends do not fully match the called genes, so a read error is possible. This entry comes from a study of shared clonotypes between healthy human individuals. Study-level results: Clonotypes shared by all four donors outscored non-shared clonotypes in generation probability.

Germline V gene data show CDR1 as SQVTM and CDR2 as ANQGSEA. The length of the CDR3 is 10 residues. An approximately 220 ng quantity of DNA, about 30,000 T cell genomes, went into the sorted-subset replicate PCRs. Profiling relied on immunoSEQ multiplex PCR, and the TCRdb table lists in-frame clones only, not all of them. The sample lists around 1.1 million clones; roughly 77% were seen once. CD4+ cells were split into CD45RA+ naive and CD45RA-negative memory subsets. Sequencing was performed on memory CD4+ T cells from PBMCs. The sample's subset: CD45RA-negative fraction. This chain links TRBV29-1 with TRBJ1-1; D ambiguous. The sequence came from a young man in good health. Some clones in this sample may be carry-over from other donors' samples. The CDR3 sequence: CSVSNTGAFF. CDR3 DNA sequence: TGCAGCGTTTCCAACACTGGAGCTTTCTTT.